This is a list of T cell receptor beta chains from one sample in a study of metastatic and nonmetastatic thyroid tumors. TCRdb redid the clone calls on the PCR reads using MiXCR. The sample contains approximately 38,000 clones, approximately 30% of which appear only once. The specimen was blood. Receptor source: a male donor with papillary thyroid cancer or a benign thyroid nodule (not recorded which). Some clones in this sample may be carry-over from other donors' samples. Both conserved end residues are part of each CDR3. The D gene is left open where the match is weak. A clone size is listed for some rows: how often the clone was seen (once, few, many), or a class if it is expanded.

v_call,d_call,j_call,clone_size,cdr3_nt,cdr3_aa
TRBV20-1,.,TRBJ1-5,.,TGCAGTGCTAGTTTTCGAGGGATGAGGAGCAATCAGCCCCAGCATTTT,CSASFRGMRSNQPQHF
TRBV27,.,TRBJ1-2,.,TGTGCCAGCAGCGCGGAGGGAAACTATGGCTACACCTTC,CASSAEGNYGYTF
TRBV11-1,TRBD2,TRBJ2-7,.,TGTGCCAGCAGCCCCGGGACTAGCGGAGTCTCCTACGAGCAGTACTTC,CASSPGTSGVSYEQYF
TRBV10-1,.,TRBJ1-1,many,TGCGCCAGCAGACCAGAAGACGGAACTGAAGCTTTCTTT,CASRPEDGTEAFF
TRBV6-4,.,TRBJ2-3,.,TGTGCCAGCAGCCCGGGAAGGGAGACCACAGATACGCAGTATTTT,CASSPGRETTDTQYF
TRBV7-9,TRBD2,TRBJ2-7,many,TGTGCCAGCAGCCCGCCGAGTGGCGGGAGCGAGCAGTACTTC,CASSPPSGGSEQYF
TRBV6-1,TRBD2,TRBJ2-7,few,TGTGCCAGCATGAGGACTAGCGGGAGCCACGAGCAGTACTTC,CASMRTSGSHEQYF
TRBV11-2,.,TRBJ2-7,few,TGTGCCAGCAGCCATTCGAGCGTGGGAGAGCAGTACTTC,CASSHSSVGEQYF
TRBV20-1,TRBD2,TRBJ2-7,.,TGCAGTGCTAGGGTGGCGGGAGGTAATACGTACGAGCAGTACTTC,CSARVAGGNTYEQYF
TRBV18,.,TRBJ2-7,few,TGTGCCAGCTCATTGACAGGCGGAGACTACGAGCAGTACTTC,CASSLTGGDYEQYF
TRBV7-9,.,TRBJ1-1,.,TGTGCCAGCAGCTTATCTGGGGGGTCACCTGAAGCTTTCTTT,CASSLSGGSPEAFF
TRBV20-1,.,TRBJ2-7,medium-sized,TGCAGTGCTAGAGGACTAACTCGGGACATGAGCTCCTACGAGCAGTACTTC,CSARGLTRDMSSYEQYF
TRBV27,.,TRBJ2-1,many,TGTGCCAGCAGTTTGACGGGCTTCAATGAGCAGTTCTTC,CASSLTGFNEQFF
TRBV7-2,.,TRBJ1-2,.,TGTGCCAGCAGCTTAGCCGGTTGGGGAGATGGCTACACCTTC,CASSLAGWGDGYTF
TRBV27,.,TRBJ1-5,.,TGTGCCAGCAGTTTAAAGCACTTTCCAGGATATAGCAATCAGCCCCAGCATTTT,CASSLKHFPGYSNQPQHF
TRBV6-2/TRBV6-3,.,TRBJ1-2,many,TGTGCCAGCAGTTACTCGGTAGGGTATGGCTACACCTTC,CASSYSVGYGYTF
TRBV6-1,.,TRBJ2-7,few,TGTGCCAGCAGACGGAGGGTTCAGGACTACGAGCAGTACTTC,CASRRRVQDYEQYF
TRBV5-1,.,TRBJ2-3,many,TGCGCCAGCAGTAAGCGGACCACAGATACGCAGTATTTT,CASSKRTTDTQYF
TRBV19,TRBD1,TRBJ1-1,many,TGTGCCAGTTGGGACAGTATGAACACTGAAGCTTTCTTT,CASWDSMNTEAFF
TRBV6-1,TRBD1,TRBJ2-7,medium-sized,TGTGCCAGCAGCCTGGACAGGGCGTACCCCACCTACGAGCAGTACTTC,CASSLDRAYPTYEQYF
TRBV6-1,TRBD1,TRBJ1-1,.,TGTGCCAGCAGTCTACAGGGGGCGGACACTGAAGCTTTCTTT,CASSLQGADTEAFF
TRBV16,TRBD1,TRBJ2-2,.,TGTGCCAGCAGCCTCCCCCGACATGGACAGGGACACACCGGGGAGCTGTTTTTT,CASSLPRHGQGHTGELFF
TRBV19,.,TRBJ2-1,.,TGTGCCAGTAGCCCGCAGAGCTCCTACAATGAGCAGTTCTTC,CASSPQSSYNEQFF
TRBV12-3/TRBV12-4,.,TRBJ2-7,few,TGTGCCAGCAGTTTAGGACAGTTCTACGAGCAGTACTTC,CASSLGQFYEQYF
TRBV19,.,TRBJ2-3,few,TGTGCCAGTAGTATTAAGAGTACCACAGATACGCAGTATTTT,CASSIKSTTDTQYF
TRBV11-3,.,TRBJ1-6,.,TGTGCCAGCAGCTTATCCGGGAAGCCACCCCTCCACTTT,CASSLSGKPPLHF
TRBV5-1,TRBD2,TRBJ2-3,few,TGCGCCAGCAGCTTGTCAGGGACTAGCGAGGTTACGCAGTATTTT,CASSLSGTSEVTQYF